Below, 28 T cell receptor beta chains from the same sample are listed, as sequenced in a study of identical twins. Each CDR3 protein is one row after TCRdb ran MiXCR on the 5' RACE reads. Counted here are about 530,000 distinct CDR3 sequences, around 20% occurring once; the ten biggest clones make up approximately 0.49%. This same sample was also part of a study on yellow fever vaccine responses in identical twins.

Sample: CD4+ T cells sorted from blood. Receptors originate from a woman between 18 and 29 years old in good health.

The chain employs TRBV6-5 and TRBJ1-1, with D maybe TRBD1 (6 bases). Germline V gene sequence: CDR1 MNHEY, CDR2 SVGAGI. The CDR3 is 15 amino acids. The ends were cut back, 2 bases at V and 11 bases at J, with 21 bases in the middle. CDR3 nucleotides: TGTGCCAGCAGTTACGGTATCAGGGGCTCTGAGATGGCTTTCTTT. Encoded protein: CASSYGIRGSEMAFF.

Comment on this clonotype: Without the conserved terminal phenylalanine or tryptophan, this CDR3 likely stems from a read error. The chain employs TRBV4-1 and TRBJ1-5; D unclear. The CDR3 contains 16 residues. Trimming removed 3 bases from V and 7 bases from J, with 19 bases in between. In germline, CDR1 is MGHRA, CDR2 YSYEKL. Here the CDR3 DNA reads TGCGCCAGCAGCCAGGAGCCCCAAGCTACGGGACAGCCCCAGCATCTT. It encodes CASSQEPQATGQPQHL.

The CDR3 DNA reads as TGCGCCAGCAGCTTGGTTCCAGGGGTAACCAAAAACATTCAGTACTTC. This translates into CASSLVPGVTKNIQYF. The rearrangement uses TRBV5-1 and TRBJ2-4, with D perhaps TRBD1 (6 bases). V was trimmed by 0 bases and J by 2 bases, leaving 12 bases between them. CDR3 length equals 16 residues. The germline CDR1 and CDR2 sequences are SGHRS and YFSETQ.

This clonotype was found a few times. This chain links TRBV16 with TRBJ2-1; 8 positions match TRBD2. V was clipped by 1 base and J by 9 bases; unmatched bases: 8. The CDR3 sequence is 15 residues long. Germline CDR1 and CDR2: KGHSY and FQNENV. CDR3 in amino acids: CASSQLSGSLFEQFF. CDR3 in DNA: TGTGCCAGCAGCCAATTGAGCGGGAGTCTTTTTGAGCAGTTCTTC.

This clonotype was observed a handful of times. The chain uses TRBV20-1 and TRBJ2-3, with D possibly matching TRBD2 (6 bases). From germline, CDR1 is DFQATT and CDR2 SNEGSKA (reference sequence). The CDR3 extends over 12 amino acids. The ends were cut back, 3 bases at V and 5 bases at J, with 9 bases in the middle. The CDR3 nucleotides are TGCAGTGCTAGCGGGAGAGGAGATACGCAGTATTTT. Protein product: CSASGRGDTQYF.

This clonotype was observed a handful of times. The chain is built from TRBV12-3 or TRBV12-4 and TRBJ2-7; 9 bases match TRBD2. The CDR3 is 15 amino acids. The V segment lost 1 base and the J segment 0 bases; nucleotides outside the gene matches: 1. CDR3 in DNA: TGTGCCAGCAGTTTAGGACTAGCGGTCTCCTACGAGCAGTACTTC. It encodes CASSLGLAVSYEQYF.

This clonotype was seen a handful of times. CDR3: CASSLVGGFPDTQYF. In DNA form, the CDR3 reads TGTGCCAGCAGTTTAGTGGGAGGGTTCCCAGATACGCAGTATTTT. The chain joins TRBV12-3 or TRBV12-4 to TRBJ2-3; 7 bases are a match to TRBD2. CDR3 size: 15 residues. Trimming removed 1 base from V and 4 bases from J; junction bases left unmatched: 5.

This clonotype was seen a handful of times. The chain has TRBV20-1 and TRBJ1-2; D is possibly TRBD1 (6 bases). The CDR3 spans 14 residues. Germline values: CDR1 DFQATT, CDR2 SNEGSKA (reference sequence). Trimming removed 2 bases from V and 2 bases from J, with 12 bases in between. The CDR3 sequence is CSARPHDRNYGYTF. DNA for the CDR3: TGCAGTGCTAGACCCCACGACAGGAACTATGGCTACACCTTC.

The table lists this clonotype with a few counts. The chain carries TRBV20-1 and TRBJ2-3, with D possibly TRBD2 on 6 matching bases. V lost 0 bases to trimming and J lost 6 bases, with 16 bases between them. The CDR3 consists of 15 residues. CDR1 is DFQATT, CDR2 SNEGSKA, per germline (reference sequence). For the CDR3, the DNA is TGCAGTGCTAGAGACTGGGGGGACGCGCGGGATACGCAGTATTTT. This sequence encodes CSARDWGDARDTQYF.

The chain carries TRBV20-1 and TRBJ1-2, with D perhaps matching TRBD1 (5 bases). CDR3 size: 15 residues. The ends were cut back, 2 bases at V and 1 base at J, with 14 bases in the middle. In germline, CDR1 is DFQATT, CDR2 SNEGSKA (reference sequence). The CDR3 here is CSARPGRGDNYGYTF. CDR3 sequence (DNA): TGCAGTGCTAGACCTGGGAGGGGTGATAACTATGGCTACACCTTC.

A few counts support this clonotype. This chain connects TRBV11-2 to TRBJ1-4; maybe TRBD1 (6 bases). Germline CDR1 SGHAT, CDR2 FQNNGV. This CDR3 spans 15 amino acids. Trimming removed 1 base from V and 4 bases from J, with 10 bases in between. CDR3 sequence (DNA): TGTGCCAGCAGCTTAGGGGTACAGGGTAATGAAAAACTGTTTTTT. Its translation: CASSLGVQGNEKLFF.

This clonotype was detected a few times. The rearrangement links TRBV5-1 to TRBJ2-3, with a possible D match to TRBD2 (6 bases). V dropped 0 bases and J dropped 6 bases, with 14 bases sitting between them. The CDR3 is made up of 15 amino acids. The germline V gene encodes CDR1 SGHRS and CDR2 YFSETQ. DNA for the CDR3: TGCGCCAGCAGCTTGGCCAGGCCGGGGAGGGATACGCAGTATTTT. Protein product: CASSLARPGRDTQYF.

A few counts support this clonotype. V is TRBV5-1 and J is TRBJ2-1, with 14 bases that match TRBD2. With 4 bases clipped from V and 8 bases from J, the junction kept 8 bases outside the gene matches. The CDR3 is 16 amino acids. Per germline, CDR1 SGHRS and CDR2 YFSETQ. CDR3 in amino acids: CASSLTGTSGSYEQFF. Here the CDR3 DNA reads TGCGCCAGCAGCCTGACCGGGACTAGCGGGAGCTATGAGCAGTTCTTC.

This clonotype was counted many times. In nucleotides, the CDR3 is TGCGCCAGCAGCTTTTCCCACCCCAGCGCAGATACGCAGTATTTT. Its protein is CASSFSHPSADTQYF. The rearrangement links TRBV5-1 to TRBJ2-3; D remains ambiguous. The germline V gene encodes CDR1 SGHRS and CDR2 YFSETQ. This CDR3 contains 15 residues. V lost 2 bases to trimming and J lost 4 bases, with 14 bases between them.

The sample holds a few counts of this clonotype. This chain joins TRBV14 and TRBJ2-5; D perhaps matches TRBD1 (5 bases). The CDR3 covers 13 residues. Germline CDR1 SGHDN, CDR2 FVKESK. V was clipped by 6 bases and J by 3 bases, with 11 bases between them. The CDR3 DNA follows: TGTGCCAGCAGGGCGGACAAGAAAGAGACCCAGTACTTC. Translating gives CASRADKKETQYF.

This clonotype has a handful of counts. This rearrangement joins TRBV2 to TRBJ2-1, with D possibly matching TRBD2 (6 bases). From germline, CDR1 is SNHLY and CDR2 FYNNEI. CDR3 size: 19 residues. Trimming took 6 bases from V and 12 from J, leaving 36 bases between them. CDR3 DNA sequence: TGTGCCAGCAGACTCCCCGACAAGATTGGACTACCCTCAGCCCGGGTGCAGTTCTTC. It specifies CASRLPDKIGLPSARVQFF.

V gene TRBV3-1 combines with J gene TRBJ2-2; D remains unclear. The CDR3 has 15 residues. Germline lookup yields CDR1 LGHDT and CDR2 YNNKEL (reference sequence). Trimming pared 5 bases from V and 2 bases from J, leaving 12 bases between. CDR3 protein: CASSSPGINTGELFF. The DNA for the CDR3 is TGTGCCAGCAGCTCCCCGGGTATTAACACCGGGGAGCTGTTTTTT. Filled out from reference TRBV3-1 and TRBJ2-2, the complete variable domain reads DTAVSQTPKYLVTQMGNDKSIKCEQNLGHDTMYWYKQDSKKFLKIMFSYNNKELIINETVPNRFSPKSPDKAHLNLHINSLELGDSAVYFCASSSPGINTGELFFGEGSRLTVL.

This clonotype was seen a handful of times. CDR3 protein: CSALGGGGTNEQFF. The CDR3 region has the DNA TGCAGTGCACTAGGAGGCGGGGGGACCAATGAGCAGTTCTTC. The gene calls are TRBV20-1 and TRBJ2-1; 8 bases map to TRBD2. This CDR3 contains 14 residues. Trimming took 6 bases from V and 6 from J; bases not matched to a gene: 10. CDR1 and CDR2 from the germline V gene are DFQATT and SNEGSKA (reference sequence).

This clonotype has only one observation. The CDR3 ends on some other residue instead of the conserved phenylalanine or tryptophan, so this is likely a read error. The chain has TRBV2 and TRBJ2-1, with D perhaps assigned TRBD1 or TRBD2 (5 bases each). Germline V gene lookup returns CDR1 SNHLY and CDR2 FYNNEI. The CDR3 spans 14 residues. Trimming removed 7 bases from V and 2 bases from J, with 12 bases in between. DNA for the CDR3: TGTGCCAGCACGGGACGAGGGCCCTACAATGAGCAGTTCCTC. Amino acids: CASTGRGPYNEQFL.

In this sample, this clonotype turned up a few times. The gene calls are TRBV24-1 and TRBJ2-2; no clear D gene. V lost 0 bases, J lost 0 bases, and 7 bases lay in between. This CDR3 spans 16 amino acids. The V gene's germline CDR1 is KGHDR and CDR2 SFDVKD. CDR3 region: CATSDLRQPNTGELFF. The CDR3, as DNA: TGTGCCACCAGTGATTTGAGGCAGCCGAACACCGGGGAGCTGTTTTTT.

A few counts support this clonotype. This chain joins TRBV12-3 or TRBV12-4 and TRBJ2-2; D could derive from TRBD1 or TRBD2 (6 bases each). CDR3 length: 15 amino acids. V lost 3 bases, J lost 10 bases, and 18 bases lay in between. The CDR3 loop reads CASSLYEGGGMELFF. In nucleotides, the CDR3 is TGTGCCAGCAGTTTGTATGAGGGGGGTGGTATGGAGCTGTTTTTT.

This rearrangement joins TRBV5-1 to TRBJ2-1; 7 nucleotides line up with TRBD2. Looked up from germline, CDR1 is SGHRS and CDR2 is YFSETQ. With V trimmed by 0 bases and J by 0 bases, 6 bases remained unmatched. This CDR3 is 17 amino acids long. CDR3 sequence: CASSLGPAGSSYNEQFF. CDR3 in DNA: TGCGCCAGCAGCTTGGGGCCAGCGGGGAGCTCCTACAATGAGCAGTTCTTC.

The J gene is TRBJ2-5, the V gene TRBV5-5; D ambiguous. The germline V and J ends were trimmed by 4 bases and 9 bases, with 16 bases remaining between them. This CDR3 comprises 13 residues. Germline assignment: CDR1 SGHKS and CDR2 YYEKEE (reference sequence). The CDR3 loop is CASSTLSFGPQYF. The CDR3 DNA reads TGTGCCAGCAGCACCTTATCCTTTGGGCCCCAGTACTTC.

This clonotype was observed a few times. The gene calls are TRBV12-3 or TRBV12-4 and TRBJ1-5, with 8 bases fitting TRBD1. The CDR3 has 14 residues. The V and J ends lost 6 bases and 6 bases, in that order; junction bases with no gene match: 7. The CDR3 protein is CASSRGQAGQPQHF. The CDR3 nucleotides are TGTGCCAGCAGCCGGGGACAGGCGGGTCAGCCCCAGCATTTT.

Here the CDR3 reads CASSLARAEGTQYF. The CDR3, as DNA: TGTGCCAGCAGCTTAGCTAGGGCCGAGGGGACCCAGTACTTC. The chain carries TRBV11-2 and TRBJ2-5; TRBD2 might be the D (5 bases). This CDR3 contains 14 residues. The V and J ends lost 1 base and 7 bases respectively, with 13 bases between them. Per germline, CDR1 SGHAT and CDR2 FQNNGV.

The rearrangement links TRBV19 to TRBJ2-2; D is unclear. The V gene lost 3 bases and the J gene lost 2 bases, with 7 bases spanning the gap. Germline CDR1 reads LNHDA; CDR2 reads SQIVND (reference sequence). This CDR3 has 14 amino acids. CDR3 sequence (DNA): TGTGCCAGTAGTATTGGGCAAAACACCGGGGAGCTGTTTTTT. Its translation: CASSIGQNTGELFF. Drawing the rest from reference TRBV19 and TRBJ2-2, the complete variable domain is DGGITQSPKYLFRKEGQNVTLSCEQNLNHDAMYWYRQDPGQGLRLIYYSQIVNDFQKGDIAEGYSVSREKKESFPLTVTSAQKNPTAFYLCASSIGQNTGELFFGEGSRLTVL.

The table lists this clonotype with a few counts. The J gene is TRBJ2-5, the V gene TRBV6-2 or TRBV6-3; 9 nucleotides match TRBD1. CDR3 size: 15 residues. Germline CDR1 MNHEY, CDR2 SVGEGT. After removal of 5 bases from V and 6 bases from J, the junction contained 10 bases not matched to a gene. This CDR3 reads CASSTLRQGVKTQYF. CDR3 DNA sequence: TGTGCCAGCAGTACCCTTCGACAGGGGGTCAAGACCCAGTACTTC.

This clonotype was observed a handful of times. The chain uses TRBV11-2 and TRBJ2-2, with D possibly TRBD1 on 6 matching bases. The V and J ends lost 1 base and 5 bases respectively, with 14 bases between them. Germline V CDR1 and CDR2: SGHAT, FQNNGV. The CDR3 consists of 16 residues. The CDR3 loop is CASSLVGGLFTGELFF. The CDR3, as DNA: TGTGCCAGCAGCTTAGTAGGGGGTCTATTTACCGGGGAGCTGTTTTTT.